This is a list of T cell receptor beta chains from one sample in a study of blood T cell repertoires in COVID-19. Produced via immunoSEQ multiplex PCR; TCRdb's table is partial and in-frame only. The profile shows about 140,000 clones, just over 85% of them singletons. Sequencing was done on a sample of peripheral blood. The origin of the receptors is a woman in her sixties or seventies with acute or convalescent COVID-19. Each CDR3 is given with its conserved first and last residue. A D gene is named only where the DNA matches it firmly. The size entry is marked missing in some rows and otherwise reads once, few, many or a size class.

V: TRBV29-1
J: TRBJ2-7
size: -
D: TRBD2
DNA: TGCAGCGTTGAAGGGTCGGGAGGCCACGAGCAGTACTTC
CDR3: CSVEGSGGHEQYF

V: TRBV9
J: TRBJ2-7
size: -
D: -
DNA: TGTGCCGGCGACAGCTCCGACGAGCAGTACTTC
CDR3: CAGDSSDEQYF

V: TRBV6-5
J: TRBJ2-7
size: once
D: -
DNA: TGTGCCAGCAGTTACTCGCCTGCGCGAGGGGAGCAGTACTTC
CDR3: CASSYSPARGEQYF

V: TRBV6-1
J: TRBJ1-3
size: -
D: -
DNA: TGTGCCAGCAGTGACCGGGGGGGGCTCTCTGGAAACACCATATATTTT
CDR3: CASSDRGGLSGNTIYF

V: TRBV5-1
J: TRBJ2-2
size: -
D: TRBD1
DNA: TGCGCCAGCGCCCCGGGGGACAGGGGTTGGCCCGGGGAGCTGTTTTTT
CDR3: CASAPGDRGWPGELFF

V: TRBV30
J: TRBJ2-1
size: -
D: -
DNA: TGTGCCTGGAGTCCCACGGGCAATGAGCAGTTCTTC
CDR3: CAWSPTGNEQFF

V: TRBV4-2
J: TRBJ2-6
size: -
D: -
DNA: TGTGCCAGCAGCCAAGGGATAACAGGCAGCTCTGGGGCCAACGTCCTGACTTTC
CDR3: CASSQGITGSSGANVLTF

V: TRBV19
J: TRBJ2-1
size: -
D: TRBD2
DNA: TGTGCCAGTAGTCTAGATCCCCCGGGACTAGCGCCATATGAGCAGTTCTTC
CDR3: CASSLDPPGLAPYEQFF

V: TRBV3-1/TRBV3-2
J: TRBJ1-4
size: -
D: -
DNA: TGTGCCAGCAGCCAAGAACAACAGGGCGCTAATGAAAAACTGTTTTTT
CDR3: CASSQEQQGANEKLFF

V: TRBV28
J: TRBJ1-4
size: -
D: -
DNA: TGTGCCAGCAGCCTTAATGAAAAACTGTTTTTT
CDR3: CASSLNEKLFF

V: TRBV7-8
J: TRBJ2-1
size: -
D: -
DNA: TGTGCCAGCAGCTTAGACGTCAGGGGGGATGAGCAGTTCTTC
CDR3: CASSLDVRGDEQFF

V: TRBV30
J: TRBJ2-7
size: -
D: TRBD1
DNA: TGTGCCTGGAGTCCCAGGGACAGGGTGTACTTC
CDR3: CAWSPRDRVYF

V: TRBV28
J: TRBJ2-2
size: -
D: -
DNA: TGTGCCAGCAGTCCCCCGGGTGGGGGGATGGCCGGGGAGCTGTTTTTT
CDR3: CASSPPGGGMAGELFF

V: TRBV12-5
J: TRBJ2-1
size: -
D: -
DNA: TGTGCTAGTGGTTTGGTACCCCCGGGGGACAATGAGCAGTTCTTC
CDR3: CASGLVPPGDNEQFF

V: TRBV5-4
J: TRBJ1-6
size: once
D: -
DNA: TGTGCCAGCAGCTTCCCGGGGGGGCGGGATTCACCCCTCCACTTT
CDR3: CASSFPGGRDSPLHF

V: TRBV10-3
J: TRBJ1-5
size: -
D: -
DNA: TGTGCCATCAGTGGCCTCGGGACAACTCCGCTGCATTTT
CDR3: CAISGLGTTPLHF

V: TRBV5-5
J: TRBJ1-2
size: -
D: TRBD1
DNA: TGTGCCAGCAGCTTGCGTCTACAGGGGGCGCGGGGCTACACCTTC
CDR3: CASSLRLQGARGYTF

V: TRBV4-3
J: TRBJ1-2
size: -
D: -
DNA: TGCGCCAGCAGCCAAGGTCCAGACTATGGCTACACCTTC
CDR3: CASSQGPDYGYTF

V: TRBV18
J: TRBJ1-4
size: once
D: TRBD1
DNA: TGTGCCAGCTCACCGCAGACAGGGTTGAATGAAAAACTGTTTTTT
CDR3: CASSPQTGLNEKLFF

V: TRBV11-3
J: TRBJ1-1
size: -
D: -
DNA: TGTGCCAGCAGCCCTCCCCGCGGGTCCGAGACGATAAACACTGAAGCTTTCTTT
CDR3: CASSPPRGSETINTEAFF

V: TRBV4-1
J: TRBJ2-3
size: -
D: TRBD2
DNA: TGCGCCAGCAGCCACCTCCTGCACGGGGGGGCAGCAGATACGCAGTATTTT
CDR3: CASSHLLHGGAADTQYF

V: TRBV28
J: TRBJ1-2
size: -
D: TRBD1
DNA: TGTGCCAGCAGTTTAGGACAGGAGGTGGACTATGGCTACACCTTC
CDR3: CASSLGQEVDYGYTF

V: TRBV30
J: TRBJ2-3
size: -
D: -
DNA: TGTGCCTGGAGTGCTACCTTCACAGATACGCAGTATTTT
CDR3: CAWSATFTDTQYF

V: TRBV5-4
J: TRBJ2-2
size: few
D: TRBD2
DNA: TGTGCCAGCAGCTTGGGGGGGACTACCTTCACCGGGGAGCTGTTTTTT
CDR3: CASSLGGTTFTGELFF

V: TRBV27
J: TRBJ2-7
size: once
D: -
DNA: TGTGCCAGCAGTTTTGGAGGGATTCTCTACGAGCAGTACTTC
CDR3: CASSFGGILYEQYF

V: TRBV18
J: TRBJ2-5
size: -
D: TRBD2
DNA: TGTGCCAGCTCACCACCACTAGCGTTGGAAGAGACCCAGTACTTC
CDR3: CASSPPLALEETQYF

V: TRBV14
J: TRBJ2-7
size: -
D: TRBD1
DNA: TGTGCCAGCAGCCAGATTTCAGGGGGACGGGAGCAGTACTTC
CDR3: CASSQISGGREQYF

V: TRBV19
J: TRBJ2-7
size: -
D: TRBD1
DNA: TGTGCCAGTAGCAGGGGGAATAATCAGTACTTC
CDR3: CASSRGNNQYF

V: TRBV6-1
J: TRBJ2-3
size: -
D: -
DNA: TGTGCCAGCAGTGATTGGGGGGACACAGATACGCAGTATTTT
CDR3: CASSDWGDTDTQYF

V: TRBV5-8
J: TRBJ1-2
size: -
D: TRBD1
DNA: TGTGCCAGCAGCCTACCAGGGGACAGTCTCTATGGCTACACCTTC
CDR3: CASSLPGDSLYGYTF

V: TRBV5-1
J: TRBJ2-5
size: -
D: -
DNA: TGCGCCAGCCAGAGAGGGGGGGTCCAAGAGACCCAGTACTTC
CDR3: CASQRGGVQETQYF

V: TRBV18
J: TRBJ1-3
size: -
D: -
DNA: TGTGCCAGCTCACCGCTCGACATATCTGGAAACACCATATATTTT
CDR3: CASSPLDISGNTIYF

V: TRBV6-5
J: TRBJ1-5
size: -
D: TRBD1
DNA: TGTGCCAGCACAACAGGGGATCAGCCCCAGCATTTT
CDR3: CASTTGDQPQHF

V: TRBV5-1
J: TRBJ2-1
size: -
D: TRBD2
DNA: TGCGCCAGCAGCTTGGGTATAGCGGGGGGCCCTCCTAGCTCCTACAATGAGCAGTTCTTC
CDR3: CASSLGIAGGPPSSYNEQFF

V: TRBV9
J: TRBJ1-1
size: -
D: TRBD1
DNA: TGTGCCAGCAGCGAGACAGGGGTCGGCACTGAAGCTTTCTTT
CDR3: CASSETGVGTEAFF